The present entry profiles one T cell receptor beta chain with its context. The data were obtained in a study of blood T cell repertoires in COVID-19. This CDR3 has 14 amino acids. J gave up 5 bases and V 6 bases, and 9 bases lay outside the gene matches. Per germline, CDR1 MDHEN and CDR2 SYDVKM. TCRdb's table, derived via immunoSEQ multiplex PCR, lists solely in-frame clones and lacks some. The sample lists 300,000 to 350,000 clones, about 90% occurring once. The receptor was derived from a woman between 18 and 30 years old with acute COVID-19. The chain carries TRBV28 and TRBJ1-2; 7 nucleotides match TRBD1. Material: PBMCs or T cells enriched from blood (not recorded which). The CDR3 loop is CASSTVGQVYGYTF. CDR3 sequence (DNA): TGTGCCAGCAGCACGGTCGGACAGGTATATGGCTACACCTTC.